A single sample is the source of the 3 T cell receptor beta chains below, sequenced in a study of glioma-infiltrating T cells. TCR alpha and beta CDR3 regions were amplified from RNA using iRepertoire nested multiplex PCR. Using its own MiXCR run on the multiplex PCR reads, TCRdb lists one record per CDR3 protein. The sample consists of more than 100,000 distinct CDR3 sequences, around 31% of them appearing once. Sequenced input: glioma tissue, nonneoplastic brain tissue, or PBMCs (not recorded which). The receptor source for this set is a human donor with low-grade glioma or glioblastoma, undergoing nonglioma brain surgery, or in good health (not recorded which).

This clonotype has ten or more counts. The chain recombines TRBV28 with TRBJ2-7, with D possibly being TRBD1 (6 bases). The CDR3 has 13 residues. The V and J ends lost 6 bases and 7 bases respectively, with 16 bases between them. CDR1 and CDR2 from the germline V gene are MDHEN and SYDVKM. CDR3 DNA sequence: TGTGCCAGCAGCCTCTCCCAGGGGAAAGAGCAGTACTTC. Its protein product is CASSLSQGKEQYF.

Remarks on this clonotype: A much larger clone differs by one base, so this may be a read error. The J gene is TRBJ2-3, the V gene TRBV4-1; 10 nucleotides agree with TRBD2. In germline, CDR1 is MGHRA, CDR2 YSYEKL. The CDR3 is 16 amino acids. The CDR3 protein is CANSLKAGGLADTQYF. Written as DNA, the CDR3 is TGCGCCAACAGCCTAAAAGCGGGGGGGCTGGCAGATACGCAGTATTTT.

The sample holds one count of this clonotype. This chain links TRBV9 with TRBJ2-1; weak D call: TRBD2 (6 bases). V lost 4 bases and J 6 bases, leaving 20 bases between the germline ends. Germline-derived CDR1 and CDR2 are SGDLS and YYNGEE. CDR3 length equals 16 residues. The CDR3 nucleotides read TGTGCCAGCAGCAAAGGCGGGACGGGGACGTTCAATGAGCAGTTCTTC. Protein product: CASSKGGTGTFNEQFF.